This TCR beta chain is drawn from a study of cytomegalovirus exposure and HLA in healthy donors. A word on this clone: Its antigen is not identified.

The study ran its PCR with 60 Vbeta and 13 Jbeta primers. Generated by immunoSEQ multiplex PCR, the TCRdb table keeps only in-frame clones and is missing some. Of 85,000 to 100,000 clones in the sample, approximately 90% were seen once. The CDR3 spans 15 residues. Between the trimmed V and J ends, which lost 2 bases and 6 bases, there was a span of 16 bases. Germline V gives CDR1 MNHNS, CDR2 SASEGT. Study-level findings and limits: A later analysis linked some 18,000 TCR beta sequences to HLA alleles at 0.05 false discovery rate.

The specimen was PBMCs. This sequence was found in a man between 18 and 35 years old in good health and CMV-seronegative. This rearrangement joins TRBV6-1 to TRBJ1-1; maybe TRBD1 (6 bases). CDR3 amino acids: CASSEQGRGFSEAFF. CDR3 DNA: TGTGCCAGCAGTGAACAGGGCAGGGGTTTCTCTGAAGCTTTCTTT.